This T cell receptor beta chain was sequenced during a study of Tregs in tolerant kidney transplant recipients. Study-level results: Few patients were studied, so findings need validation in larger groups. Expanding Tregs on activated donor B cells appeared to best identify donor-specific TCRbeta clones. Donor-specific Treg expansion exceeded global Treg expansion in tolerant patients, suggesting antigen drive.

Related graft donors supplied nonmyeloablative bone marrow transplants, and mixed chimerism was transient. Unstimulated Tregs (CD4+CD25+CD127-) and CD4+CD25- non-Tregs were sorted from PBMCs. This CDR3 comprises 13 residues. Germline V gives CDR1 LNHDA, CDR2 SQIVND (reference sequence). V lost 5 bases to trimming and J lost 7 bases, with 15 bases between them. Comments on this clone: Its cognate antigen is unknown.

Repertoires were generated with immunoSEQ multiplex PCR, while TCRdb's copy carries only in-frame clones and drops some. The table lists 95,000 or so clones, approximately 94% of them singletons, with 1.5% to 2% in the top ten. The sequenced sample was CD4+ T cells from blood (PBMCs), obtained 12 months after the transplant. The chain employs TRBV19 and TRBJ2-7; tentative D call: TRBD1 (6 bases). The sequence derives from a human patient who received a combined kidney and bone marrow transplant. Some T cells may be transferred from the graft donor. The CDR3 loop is CASSPGQGWEQYF. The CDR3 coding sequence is TGTGCCAGTAGTCCAGGTCAGGGGTGGGAGCAGTACTTC.